This T cell receptor (beta chain) was sequenced in a study of blood T cell repertoires in COVID-19. Study-wide background: Acute-phase and convalescent COVID-19 samples originated in the United States, Italy and Spain. PBMCs, B-cell-depleted T cells, or T cells were the source of the cDNA or gDNA that made up the material.

This clone was seen a few times. Germline values: CDR1 MNHEY, CDR2 SMNVEV (reference sequence). The CDR3 has 15 amino acids. Germline trimming cut 7 bases from V and 7 bases from J; bases unmatched to any gene: 6. Authors' analysis steps: Counts of nucleated cells, estimated from reference gene primer amplification, were obtained. Measured with immunoSEQ multiplex PCR; TCRdb has only the in-frame clones, and not every one. V, J and clone size reflect that table, while D and trimming were determined from the DNA. The sample comprises 160,000 or so clones, roughly 88% of which are singletons, and 9.8% rests with the top ten.

J is TRBJ2-2 and V is TRBV27; TRBD2 matches at 13 bases. Sequenced input: peripheral blood. The TCR originated in a woman in her fifties or sixties with acute or convalescent COVID-19. The CDR3 loop reads CASKRLAGGNGELFF. CDR3 nucleotides: TGTGCCAGCAAAAGACTAGCGGGAGGAAACGGGGAGCTGTTTTTT.